The 31 T cell receptor beta chains reported below all come from one sample, sequenced in a study of blood T cell repertoires in COVID-19 (TCRdb year 2020). The library was prepared using the immunoSEQ multiplex PCR assay. Sourced from immuneACCESS, this table was stored by TCRdb with only in-frame sequences that have V and J called. A share of the clones is absent; for the studies checked, an unresolved V gene accounts for under half, and the remainder has no known explanation. Recorded for this sample are approximately 50,000 clones; roughly 80% of them occurred a single time. The ten largest clones capture approximately 15% of the sample. The specimen sequenced was peripheral blood. These TCRs come from a man between 65 and 79 years old with active COVID-19.

The V call is TRBV12-3 or TRBV12-4, the J call TRBJ2-4; TRBD1 matches 8 bases. J gave up 5 bases and V 6 bases, and 3 bases lay outside the gene matches. CDR3 length: 13 residues. CDR3 sequence reads: CASSKTGENIQYF. CDR3 DNA sequence: TGTGCCAGCAGCAAGACAGGGGAAAACATTCAGTACTTC.

This clone appeared a single time. The V gene is TRBV12-3 or TRBV12-4, the J gene TRBJ2-7; D may be TRBD2 (6 bases). The CDR3 covers 13 residues. V gave up 3 bases and J gave up 1 base, with 7 bases separating them. CDR3 in DNA: TGTGCCAGCAGTTTTAGCGGATCCTACGAGCAGTACTTC. This encodes CASSFSGSYEQYF.

The J gene is TRBJ2-1, the V gene TRBV29-1, with 7 bases matching TRBD1. The CDR3 extends over 14 amino acids. Germline CDR1 SQVTM, CDR2 ANQGSEA. V shed 7 bases and J 4 bases; nucleotides not matched to a gene: 10. The CDR3 loop is CSGARDRTYNEQFF. The CDR3 DNA reads as TGCAGCGGTGCCCGGGACAGAACATACAATGAGCAGTTCTTC.

The V call is TRBV5-1, the J call TRBJ2-1; D is possibly TRBD2 (5 bases). Trimming left V 2 bases short and J 7 bases short, with 10 bases between. Germline V gives CDR1 SGHRS, CDR2 YFSETQ. The CDR3 loop spans 13 amino acids. In DNA form, the CDR3 reads TGCGCCAGCAGCTTAACTAGTATTAATGAGCAGTTCTTC. Its protein product is CASSLTSINEQFF.

The chain employs TRBV9 and TRBJ2-7; D is perhaps TRBD2 (5 bases). The length of the CDR3 is 12 residues. Trimming stripped 5 bases from V and 6 bases from J, with 12 bases between. Germline V lookup: CDR1 SGDLS, CDR2 YYNGEE. CDR3 sequence: CASSTVEGEQYF. The DNA of the CDR3 is TGTGCCAGCAGTACTGTCGAGGGCGAGCAGTACTTC.

V is TRBV7-2 and J is TRBJ2-7; D is unresolved. Trimming removed 5 bases at V and 1 base at J, with 15 bases between. The CDR3 runs 15 residues. Germline values: CDR1 SGHTA, CDR2 FQGNSA. CDR3 DNA: TGTGCCAGCAGCCCCTACGACGGGTCATCCTACGAGCAGTACTTC. This codes for CASSPYDGSSYEQYF.

The CDR3 region is CASSFKGALDTEAFF. CDR3 coding DNA: TGCGCCAGCAGCTTCAAGGGGGCGCTTGACACTGAAGCTTTCTTT. This rearrangement joins TRBV5-1 to TRBJ1-1, with TRBD1 identical over 7 bases. This CDR3 comprises 15 residues. In germline, CDR1 is SGHRS, CDR2 YFSETQ. V gave up 2 bases and J gave up 3 bases; unmatched junction bases: 7.

CDR3 sequence reads: CASSQDRGTQQETQYF. The CDR3 DNA sequence: TGTGCCAGCAGCCAAGATCGGGGGACGCAACAAGAGACCCAGTACTTC. This chain uses TRBV14 with TRBJ2-5; maybe TRBD2 (6 bases). CDR3 length: 16 amino acids. Trimming took off 0 bases at V and 2 bases at J, with 13 bases between the two ends. Germline CDR1 and CDR2: SGHDN and FVKESK.

This clone appeared a single time. V usage is TRBV7-2 and J usage is TRBJ2-7, with 9 bases matching TRBD2. Germline V gene sequence: CDR1 SGHTA, CDR2 FQGNSA. This CDR3 has 15 amino acids. V was pared by 4 bases and J by 2 bases, with 6 bases of the junction left unmatched. Here the CDR3 reads CASSYRTSEAYEQYF. In DNA form, the CDR3 reads TGTGCCAGCAGCTACCGGACTAGCGAGGCCTACGAGCAGTACTTC. Based on the CDR3 plus reference TRBV7-2 and TRBJ2-7, the full variable domain is GAGVSQSPSNKVTEKGKDVELRCDPISGHTALYWYRQSLGQGLEFLIYFQGNSAPDKSGLPSDRFSAERTGGSVSTLTIQRTQQEDSAVYLCASSYRTSEAYEQYFGPGTRLTVT.

J is TRBJ2-1 and V is TRBV5-1, with TRBD2 matching over 11 bases. Unmatched junction bases numbered 4, after V lost 4 bases and J lost 4 bases. Germline CDR1 reads SGHRS; CDR2 reads YFSETQ. This CDR3 has 15 residues. The CDR3 DNA reads TGCGCCAGCAGCCCCACTAGCGGGAGTTACAATGAGCAGTTCTTC. It encodes CASSPTSGSYNEQFF. The complete variable domain, with remaining parts taken from reference TRBV5-1 and TRBJ2-1, reads KAGVTQTPRYLIKTRGQQVTLSCSPISGHRSVSWYQQTPGQGLQFLFEYFSETQRNKGNFPGRFSGRQFSNSRSEMNVSTLELGDSALYLCASSPTSGSYNEQFFGPGTRLTVL.

The rearrangement uses TRBV3-1 (or the pseudogene TRBV3-2) and TRBJ1-5; no clear D. This CDR3 has 15 amino acids. The V gene lost 3 bases and the J gene lost 7 bases, with 16 bases spanning the gap. The germline V gene encodes CDR1 LGHDT and CDR2 YNNKEL (reference sequence). The CDR3 reads CASSHLLPPQQPQHF. The DNA for the CDR3 is TGTGCCAGCAGCCACCTTCTCCCTCCGCAGCAGCCCCAGCATTTT.

V is TRBV28 and J is TRBJ2-6; 10 bases fit TRBD2. V was clipped by 8 bases and J by 0 bases; unmatched bases: 7. There are 17 residues in the CDR3. The germline V gene has CDR1 MDHEN and CDR2 SYDVKM. CDR3 in DNA: TGTGCCAGCCACGGGGCTAGCGGGAGCTCTGGGGCCAACGTCCTGACTTTC. Its protein product is CASHGASGSSGANVLTF.

In this sample, this clone turned up once. The chain carries TRBV2 and TRBJ2-2; 8 positions agree with TRBD1. This CDR3 comprises 16 residues. Germline-derived CDR1 and CDR2 are SNHLY and FYNNEI. V lost 8 bases, J lost 6 bases, and 14 bases stayed unmatched. Here the CDR3 DNA reads TGTGCCAGCCAAATCCGAATGGTGACAGGGGCCGGGGAGCTGTTTTTT. This codes for CASQIRMVTGAGELFF. Full variable domain (rest looked up from reference TRBV2 and TRBJ2-2): EPEVTQTPSHQVTQMGQEVILRCVPISNHLYFYWYRQILGQKVEFLVSFYNNEISEKSEIFDDQFSVERPDGSNFTLKIRSTKLEDSAMYFCASQIRMVTGAGELFFGEGSRLTVL.

The gene calls are TRBV7-9 and TRBJ2-5; 9 bases match TRBD2. The ends lost 7 bases at V and 1 base at J; junction bases unmatched: 10. Germline CDR1 reads SEHNR; CDR2 reads FQNEAQ (reference sequence). This CDR3 contains 16 residues. This CDR3 reads CASTPLVLAGQETQYF. CDR3 nucleotide sequence: TGTGCCAGCACCCCCCTAGTACTAGCGGGCCAAGAGACCCAGTACTTC. Full variable domain (missing parts from reference TRBV7-9 and TRBJ2-5): DTGVSQNPRHKITKRGQNVTFRCDPISEHNRLYWYRQTLGQGPEFLTYFQNEAQLEKSRLLSDRFSAERPKGSFSTLEIQRTEQGDSAMYLCASTPLVLAGQETQYFGPGTRLLVL.

This sequence joins TRBV9 and TRBJ2-1; D is ambiguous. V was trimmed by 0 bases and J by 11 bases, leaving 15 bases between them. The germline CDR1 and CDR2 sequences are SGDLS and YYNGEE. This CDR3 region has 14 residues. The CDR3 nucleotides are TGTGCCAGCAGCGTAGATCTAGTTGGCTCCCAGCAGTTCTTC. Translated: CASSVDLVGSQQFF.

V gene TRBV3-1 (or the pseudogene TRBV3-2) combines with J gene TRBJ2-1, with TRBD2 identical over 12 bases. V lost 3 bases to trimming and J lost 8 bases; unmatched junction nucleotides: 11. Germline V CDR1 and CDR2: LGHDT, YNNKEL (reference sequence). The CDR3 is 17 amino acids. The CDR3 region is CASSQPGLAGSTHEQFF. The CDR3 DNA sequence: TGTGCCAGCAGCCAGCCTGGACTAGCGGGATCAACCCATGAGCAGTTCTTC.

The rearrangement links TRBV24-1 to TRBJ2-3, with TRBD2 matching 11 bases. The ends lost 3 bases at V and 6 bases at J; junction bases unmatched: 4. The V gene's germline CDR1 is KGHDR and CDR2 SFDVKD. CDR3 length: 15 residues. The CDR3 loop is CATSDPGTSGDTQYF. In DNA form, the CDR3 reads TGTGCCACCAGTGATCCGGGGACTAGCGGTGATACGCAGTATTTT.

V and J are TRBV24-1 and TRBJ1-2; tentatively, D is TRBD1 (6 bases). From germline, CDR1 is KGHDR and CDR2 SFDVKD. Trimming removed 7 bases from V and 4 bases from J, with 12 bases in between. The CDR3 has 13 residues. DNA for the CDR3: TGTGCCACCAGGGACAGTACGTCCTATGGCTACACCTTC. Residues: CATRDSTSYGYTF.

V and J are TRBV5-4 and TRBJ1-1, with TRBD1 matching 8 bases. The V gene's germline CDR1 is SGHNT and CDR2 YYREEE (reference sequence). J lost 6 bases, V lost 0 bases, and 7 bases had no gene match. The CDR3 runs to 15 residues. CDR3 sequence (DNA): TGTGCCAGCAGCTTGGGTGCAGGGGGCATCGCTGAAGCTTTCTTT. It encodes CASSLGAGGIAEAFF. Combining the CDR3 with reference TRBV5-4 and TRBJ1-1 gives the whole variable domain ETGVTQSPTHLIKTRGQQVTLRCSSQSGHNTVSWYQQALGQGPQFIFQYYREEENGRGNFPPRFSGLQFPNYSSELNVNALELDDSALYLCASSLGAGGIAEAFFGQGTRLTVV.

J is TRBJ1-4 and V is TRBV10-3, with D maybe TRBD1 (5 bases). This CDR3 spans 13 amino acids. Germline assignment: CDR1 ENHRY and CDR2 SYGVKD. V lost 2 bases to trimming and J lost 8 bases, with 9 bases between them. CDR3 DNA sequence: TGTGCCATCAGTGAGGGGGCAGACGAAAAACTGTTTTTT. Its protein product is CAISEGADEKLFF.

This clone came up a few times. The CDR3 loop reads CSLESGSGTDTQYF. The CDR3 DNA reads TGCAGCCTAGAGAGCGGGAGTGGGACAGATACGCAGTATTTT. The rearrangement joins TRBV29-1 to TRBJ2-3; TRBD2 aligns across 8 bases. The CDR3 is 14 residues long. Germline-derived CDR1 and CDR2 are SQVTM and ANQGSEA. V lost 8 bases and J lost 3; bases outside the gene matches: 10.

The table lists this clone with a few counts. Here the CDR3 reads CASKFTSEHYEQYF. The CDR3 nucleotides read TGTGCCAGCAAATTTACTAGCGAACACTACGAGCAGTACTTC. V and J are TRBV2 and TRBJ2-7; 7 bases are a match to TRBD2. The V segment lost 7 bases and the J segment 3 bases; nucleotides outside the gene matches: 9. Germline lookup yields CDR1 SNHLY and CDR2 FYNNEI. CDR3 length equals 14 residues.

On this clone: Distinct nucleotide sequences in the sample also encode this CDR3. The gene calls are TRBV24-1 and TRBJ2-2; D perhaps matches TRBD1 (7 bases). CDR3 length equals 14 residues. CDR1 and CDR2 (germline): KGHDR, SFDVKD. Deletions cut 5 bases from V and 4 bases from J, with 10 bases between. The CDR3: CATSVQGGTGELFF. The DNA of the CDR3 is TGTGCCACCAGTGTTCAGGGGGGCACCGGGGAGCTGTTTTTT.

The genes are TRBV7-3 and TRBJ2-7; TRBD1 agrees at 9 bases. This CDR3 region has 15 residues. V lost 1 base to trimming and J lost 5 bases; unmatched junction nucleotides: 6. CDR1 is SGHTA, CDR2 FQGTGA, per germline. For the CDR3, the DNA is TGTGCCAGCAGCTTAAAGGGACAGGGCACCGACGAGCAGTACTTC. This codes for CASSLKGQGTDEQYF.

This chain connects TRBV10-3 to TRBJ1-1; D is undetermined. CDR1 ENHRY and CDR2 SYGVKD come from the germline V gene. The V end lost 6 bases, the J end lost 1 base, and 9 bases lay between the germline ends. The CDR3 contains 13 residues. CDR3 coding DNA: TGTGCCATCAGCGGGGTGGGGAACACTGAAGCTTTCTTT. Its protein is CAISGVGNTEAFF.

This sequence joins TRBV5-1 and TRBJ2-1, with 7 bases fitting TRBD2. V shed 0 bases and J 8 bases; nucleotides not matched to a gene: 11. This CDR3 has 16 amino acids. Germline assignment: CDR1 SGHRS and CDR2 YFSETQ. The CDR3 DNA follows: TGCGCCAGCAGCTTGGAGGCGGGAGCCTCGGGGTATGAGCAGTTCTTC. Residues: CASSLEAGASGYEQFF.

This clone was recorded once. The chain combines TRBV5-1 with TRBJ1-1, with a weak D call TRBD1 (5 bases). Germline values: CDR1 SGHRS, CDR2 YFSETQ. The length of the CDR3 is 16 residues. Trimming left V 2 bases short and J 1 base short, with 15 bases between. As DNA, the CDR3 is TGCGCCAGCAGCTTCCTCTCGGGGGTCGGGAACACTGAAGCTTTCTTT. Translated: CASSFLSGVGNTEAFF. Using reference TRBV5-1 and TRBJ1-1 for the parts outside the CDR3, the full variable domain is KAGVTQTPRYLIKTRGQQVTLSCSPISGHRSVSWYQQTPGQGLQFLFEYFSETQRNKGNFPGRFSGRQFSNSRSEMNVSTLELGDSALYLCASSFLSGVGNTEAFFGQGTRLTVV.

This clone was picked up a small number of times. CDR3: CASSYSLGGRINEQYF. The CDR3 DNA sequence: TGTGCCAGCAGTTACTCGTTAGGCGGGAGGATCAACGAGCAGTACTTC. The genes are TRBV6-2 or TRBV6-3 and TRBJ2-7, with TRBD2 matching over 8 bases. The CDR3 covers 16 residues. CDR1 MNHEY and CDR2 SVGEGT come from the germline V gene. The V gene end was trimmed by 0 bases and the J gene end by 5 bases; junction bases not matched to a gene: 9.

This clone was seen a handful of times. The CDR3, as DNA: TGTGCCAGCAGACCGACTAGCGGGAGTTATGAGCAGTTCTTC. It translates to CASRPTSGSYEQFF. This chain connects TRBV27 to TRBJ2-1, with 12 bases that match TRBD2. The germline V gene has CDR1 MNHEY and CDR2 SMNVEV (reference sequence). This CDR3 is built from 14 residues. V lost 6 bases, J lost 8 bases, and 5 bases stayed unmatched.

This chain connects TRBV9 to TRBJ1-2; 7 bases line up with TRBD1. Per germline, CDR1 SGDLS and CDR2 YYNGEE. The CDR3 spans 14 residues. The junction had 4 bases not matched to a gene; V was cut back by 4 bases and J by 1 base. This chain's CDR3 is CASSLTGVNYGYTF. CDR3 DNA: TGTGCCAGCAGCTTAACAGGGGTTAACTATGGCTACACCTTC. The full variable domain, with the rest looked up from reference TRBV9 and TRBJ1-2, is DSGVTQTPKHLITATGQRVTLRCSPRSGDLSVYWYQQSLDQGLQFLIQYYNGEERAKGNILERFSAQQFPDLHSELNLSSLELGDSALYFCASSLTGVNYGYTFGSGTRLTVV.

The V and J genes are TRBV10-1 and TRBJ1-2; D call uncertain. The CDR3 loop spans 15 amino acids. Germline CDR1 WNHNN, CDR2 SYGVQD (reference sequence). Trimming took 2 bases from V and 3 from J, leaving 13 bases between them. In nucleotides, the CDR3 is TGCGCCAGCAGTGAGACGTGGGAGCGGCACTATGGCTACACCTTC. Amino acids: CASSETWERHYGYTF.